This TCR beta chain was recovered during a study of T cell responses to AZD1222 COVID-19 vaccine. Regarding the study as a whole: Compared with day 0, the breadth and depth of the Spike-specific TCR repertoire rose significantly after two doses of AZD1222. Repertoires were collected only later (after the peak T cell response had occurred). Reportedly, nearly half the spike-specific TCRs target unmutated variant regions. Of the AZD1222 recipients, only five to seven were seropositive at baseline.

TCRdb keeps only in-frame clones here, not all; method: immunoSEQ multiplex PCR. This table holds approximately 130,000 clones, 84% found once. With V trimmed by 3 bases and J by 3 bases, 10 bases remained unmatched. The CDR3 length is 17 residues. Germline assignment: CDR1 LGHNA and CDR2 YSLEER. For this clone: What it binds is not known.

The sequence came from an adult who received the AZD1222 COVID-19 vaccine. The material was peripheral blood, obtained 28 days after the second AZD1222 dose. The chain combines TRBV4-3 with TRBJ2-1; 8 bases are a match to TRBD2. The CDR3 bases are TGCGCCAGCAGCCAGGCTACTAGCGGCCTAATCTACAATGAGCAGTTCTTC. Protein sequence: CASSQATSGLIYNEQFF.